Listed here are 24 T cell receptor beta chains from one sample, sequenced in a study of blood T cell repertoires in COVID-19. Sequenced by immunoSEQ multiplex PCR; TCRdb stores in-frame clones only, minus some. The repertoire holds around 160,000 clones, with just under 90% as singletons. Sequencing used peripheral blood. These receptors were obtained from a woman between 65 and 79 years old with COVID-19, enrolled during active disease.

The CDR3 reads CASSLGTGGDSPLHF. CDR3 coding DNA: TGTGCCAGCAGCCTCGGGACAGGGGGTGATTCACCCCTCCACTTT. This chain joins TRBV3-1 (or the pseudogene TRBV3-2) and TRBJ1-6; TRBD1 aligns across 11 bases. V dropped 4 bases and J dropped 8; count of bases not matched to a gene: 4. The CDR3 sequence is 15 residues long. From germline, CDR1 is LGHDT and CDR2 YNNKEL (reference sequence).

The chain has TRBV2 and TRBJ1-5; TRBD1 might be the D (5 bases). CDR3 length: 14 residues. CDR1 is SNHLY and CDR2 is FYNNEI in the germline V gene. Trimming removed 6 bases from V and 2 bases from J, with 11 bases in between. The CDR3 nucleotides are TGTGCCAGCAGGGCGGACATGGGCAATCAGCCCCAGCATTTT. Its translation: CASRADMGNQPQHF.

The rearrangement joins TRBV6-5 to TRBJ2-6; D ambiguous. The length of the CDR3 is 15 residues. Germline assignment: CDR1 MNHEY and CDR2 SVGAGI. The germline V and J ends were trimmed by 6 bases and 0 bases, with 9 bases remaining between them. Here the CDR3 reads CASRFSYSGANVLTF. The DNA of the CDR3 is TGTGCCAGCAGGTTCTCGTACTCTGGGGCCAACGTCCTGACTTTC.

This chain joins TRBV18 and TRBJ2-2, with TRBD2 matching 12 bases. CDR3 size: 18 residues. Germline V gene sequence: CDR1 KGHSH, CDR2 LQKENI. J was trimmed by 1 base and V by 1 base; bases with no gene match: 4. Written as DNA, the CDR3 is TGTGCCAGCTCACCACGTCTAGCGGGGGGGCTGAACACCGGGGAGCTGTTTTTT. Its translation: CASSPRLAGGLNTGELFF.

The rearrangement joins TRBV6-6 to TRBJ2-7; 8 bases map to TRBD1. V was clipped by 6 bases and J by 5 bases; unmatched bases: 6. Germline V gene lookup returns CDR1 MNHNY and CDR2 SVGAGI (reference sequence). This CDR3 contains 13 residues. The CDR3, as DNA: TGTGCCAGCAGACCACCAGGGGGCCACGAGCAGTACTTC. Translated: CASRPPGGHEQYF.

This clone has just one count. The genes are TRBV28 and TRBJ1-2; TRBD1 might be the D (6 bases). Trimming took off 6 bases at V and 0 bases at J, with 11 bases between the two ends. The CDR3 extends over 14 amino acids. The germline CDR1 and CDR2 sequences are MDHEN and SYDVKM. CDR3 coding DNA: TGTGCCAGCAGACCGGACAGTCCTAACTATGGCTACACCTTC. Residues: CASRPDSPNYGYTF.

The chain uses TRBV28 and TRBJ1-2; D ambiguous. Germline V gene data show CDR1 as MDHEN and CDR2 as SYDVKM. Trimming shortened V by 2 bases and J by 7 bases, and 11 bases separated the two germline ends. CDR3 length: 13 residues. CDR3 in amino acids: CASSLDGLSGYTF. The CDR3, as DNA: TGTGCCAGCAGTTTAGACGGGTTGAGTGGCTACACCTTC.

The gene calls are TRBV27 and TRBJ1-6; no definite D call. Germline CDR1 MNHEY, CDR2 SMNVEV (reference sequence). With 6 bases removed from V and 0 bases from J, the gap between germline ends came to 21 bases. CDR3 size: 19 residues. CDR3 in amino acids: CASRTREVDQYSYNSPLHF. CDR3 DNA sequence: TGTGCCAGCAGAACCCGAGAGGTCGATCAGTACTCCTATAATTCACCCCTCCACTTT.

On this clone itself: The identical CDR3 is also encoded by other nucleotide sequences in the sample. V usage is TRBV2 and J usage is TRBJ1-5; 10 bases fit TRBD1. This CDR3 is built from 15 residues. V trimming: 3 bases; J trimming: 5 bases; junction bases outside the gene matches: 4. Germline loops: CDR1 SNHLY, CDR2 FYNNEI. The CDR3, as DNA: TGTGCCAGCAGTGAGGTGGGGACAGGGGATCAGCCCCAGCATTTT. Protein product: CASSEVGTGDQPQHF. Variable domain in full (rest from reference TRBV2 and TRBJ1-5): EPEVTQTPSHQVTQMGQEVILRCVPISNHLYFYWYRQILGQKVEFLVSFYNNEISEKSEIFDDQFSVERPDGSNFTLKIRSTKLEDSAMYFCASSEVGTGDQPQHFGDGTRLSIL.

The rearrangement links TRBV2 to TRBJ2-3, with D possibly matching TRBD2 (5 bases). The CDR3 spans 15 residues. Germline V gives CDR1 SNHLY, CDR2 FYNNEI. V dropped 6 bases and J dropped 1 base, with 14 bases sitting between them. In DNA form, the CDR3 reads TGTGCCAGCAGCGAATCTAGCTTGGGCACAGATACGCAGTATTTT. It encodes CASSESSLGTDTQYF.

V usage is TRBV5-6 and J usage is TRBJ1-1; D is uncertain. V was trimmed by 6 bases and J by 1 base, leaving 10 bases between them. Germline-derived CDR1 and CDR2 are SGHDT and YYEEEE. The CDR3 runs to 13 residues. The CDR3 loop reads CASNIYPNTEAFF. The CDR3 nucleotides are TGTGCCAGCAACATTTACCCGAACACTGAAGCTTTCTTT.

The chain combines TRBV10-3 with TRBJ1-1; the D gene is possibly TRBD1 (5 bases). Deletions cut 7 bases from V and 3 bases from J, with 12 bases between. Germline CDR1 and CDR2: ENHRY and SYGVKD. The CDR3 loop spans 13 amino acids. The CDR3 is CAITRTGDTEAFF. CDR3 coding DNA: TGTGCCATCACCCGCACGGGGGACACTGAAGCTTTCTTT.

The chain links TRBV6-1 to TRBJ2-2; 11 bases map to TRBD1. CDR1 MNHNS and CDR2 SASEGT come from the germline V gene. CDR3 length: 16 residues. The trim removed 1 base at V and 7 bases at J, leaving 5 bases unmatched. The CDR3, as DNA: TGTGCCAGCAGTGAAGGGACAGGGGGCACGGGCGGGGAGCTGTTTTTT. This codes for CASSEGTGGTGGELFF.

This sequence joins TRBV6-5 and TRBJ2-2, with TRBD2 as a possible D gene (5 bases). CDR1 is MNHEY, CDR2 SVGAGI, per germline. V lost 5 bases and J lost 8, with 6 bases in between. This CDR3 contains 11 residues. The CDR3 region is CASSRGGELFF. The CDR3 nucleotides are TGTGCCAGCAGTCGGGGAGGGGAGCTGTTTTTT.

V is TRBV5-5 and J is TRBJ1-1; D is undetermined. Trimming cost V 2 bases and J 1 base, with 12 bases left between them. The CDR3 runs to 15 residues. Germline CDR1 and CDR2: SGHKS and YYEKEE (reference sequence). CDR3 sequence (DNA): TGTGCCAGCAGCTTTTCACAGCTCAGGAACACTGAAGCTTTCTTT. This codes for CASSFSQLRNTEAFF.

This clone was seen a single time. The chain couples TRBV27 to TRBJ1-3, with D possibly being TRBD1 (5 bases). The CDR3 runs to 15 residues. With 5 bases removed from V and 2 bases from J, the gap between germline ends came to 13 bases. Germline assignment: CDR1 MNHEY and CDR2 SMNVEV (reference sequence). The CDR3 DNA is TGTGCCAGCAGTCCGCAGGCAGGGACTGGAAACACCATATATTTT. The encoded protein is CASSPQAGTGNTIYF.

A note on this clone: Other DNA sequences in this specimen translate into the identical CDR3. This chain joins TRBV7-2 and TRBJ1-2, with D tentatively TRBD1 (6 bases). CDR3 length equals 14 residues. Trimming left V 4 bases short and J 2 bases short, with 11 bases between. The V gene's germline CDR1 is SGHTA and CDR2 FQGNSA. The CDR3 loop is CASSSDRRNYGYTF. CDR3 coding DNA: TGTGCCAGCAGCTCCGACAGGCGAAACTATGGCTACACCTTC.

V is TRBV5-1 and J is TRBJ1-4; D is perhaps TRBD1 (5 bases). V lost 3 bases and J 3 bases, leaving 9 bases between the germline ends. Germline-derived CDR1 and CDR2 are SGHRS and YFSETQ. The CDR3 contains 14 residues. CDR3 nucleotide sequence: TGCGCCAGCAGCTCCGGGGGGGCTAATGAAAAACTGTTTTTT. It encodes CASSSGGANEKLFF.

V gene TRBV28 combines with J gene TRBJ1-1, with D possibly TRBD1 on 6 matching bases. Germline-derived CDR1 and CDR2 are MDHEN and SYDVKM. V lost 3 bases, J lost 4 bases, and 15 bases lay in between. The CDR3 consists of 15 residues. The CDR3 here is CASSFRGLKGTEAFF. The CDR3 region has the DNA TGTGCCAGCAGTTTCAGGGGCCTAAAGGGCACTGAAGCTTTCTTT.

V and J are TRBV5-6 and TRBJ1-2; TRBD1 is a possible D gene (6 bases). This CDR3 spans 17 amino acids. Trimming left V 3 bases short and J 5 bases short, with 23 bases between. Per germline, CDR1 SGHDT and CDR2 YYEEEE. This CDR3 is CASSSDRVQGERYGYTF. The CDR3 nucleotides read TGTGCCAGCAGCTCTGATAGAGTACAGGGCGAGAGGTATGGCTACACCTTC.

The CDR3 here is CASSGSGGASKNEQFF. CDR3 sequence (DNA): TGTGCCAGCAGCGGTAGCGGGGGGGCCTCGAAGAATGAGCAGTTCTTC. The V and J genes are TRBV11-1 and TRBJ2-1; 11 nucleotides match TRBD2. This CDR3 spans 16 amino acids. From germline, CDR1 is SGHAT and CDR2 FQDESV (reference sequence). Germline trimming cut 5 bases from V and 7 bases from J; bases unmatched to any gene: 10.

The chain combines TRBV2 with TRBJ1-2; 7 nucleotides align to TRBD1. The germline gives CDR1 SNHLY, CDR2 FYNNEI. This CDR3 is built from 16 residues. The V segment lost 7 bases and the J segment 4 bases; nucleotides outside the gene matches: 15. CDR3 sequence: CASTPLRGSSLYGYTF. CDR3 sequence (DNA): TGTGCCAGCACACCCCTCAGGGGGTCCTCACTCTATGGCTACACCTTC.

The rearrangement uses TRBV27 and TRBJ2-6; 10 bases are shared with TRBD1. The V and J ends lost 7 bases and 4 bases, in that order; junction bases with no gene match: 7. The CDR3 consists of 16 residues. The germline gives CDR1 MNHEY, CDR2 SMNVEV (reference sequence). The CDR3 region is CASTGTGVSGANVLTF. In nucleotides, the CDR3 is TGTGCCAGCACCGGGACAGGGGTCTCCGGGGCCAACGTCCTGACTTTC.

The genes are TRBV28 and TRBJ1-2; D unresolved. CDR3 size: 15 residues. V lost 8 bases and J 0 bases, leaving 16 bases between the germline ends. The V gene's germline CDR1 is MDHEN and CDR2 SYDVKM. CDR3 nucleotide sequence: TGTGCCAGCCTTACCCTACGGGGTTCTAACTATGGCTACACCTTC. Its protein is CASLTLRGSNYGYTF.